This section outlines one T cell receptor beta chain sequence together with its context. The antigen is unknown. The CDR3 totals 15 residues. Germline-derived CDR1 and CDR2 are ENHRY and SYGVKD. V lost 10 bases and J 3 bases, leaving 18 bases between the germline ends. The sample belongs to a study of blood T cells in healthy people across ages. For the study at large: Template switching caught about one barcoded beta molecule for each two T cells. Regarding the study as a whole: Investigators viewed diversity estimates from one million T cells as underestimates, the study reported.

A minimum of 7 million PBMCs was isolated per sample. Primers used in a second PCR of roughly 7 to 11 cycles were a sample-barcoded 5' primer and a J-beta primer mix. TCRdb ran MiXCR on the 5' RACE reads and lists one entry per CDR3 protein. The sample lists about 800,000 distinct CDR3 sequences, around 25% occurring once. The same sample was also studied in work on T cells of mothers and their children. That paper adds: Unrelated mother-child pairs always had slightly, but never significantly, lower normalized overlap than related pairs.

V is TRBV10-3 and J is TRBJ2-2, with unresolved D. The sample comprised blood. The source of this sequence is a boy younger than 18 in good health. This chain's CDR3 is CATQSESGDTGELFF. CDR3 DNA: TGTGCCACTCAGAGCGAGAGTGGGGACACCGGGGAGCTGTTTTTT.